This note documents a single T cell receptor (beta chain) sequence. There are 13 residues in the CDR3. The J segment lost 6 bases and the V segment lost 6 bases, leaving 7 bases of the junction unmatched. This sample is part of a study of blood T cell repertoires in COVID-19. For the study at large: Acute-phase and convalescent COVID-19 samples originated in the United States, Italy and Spain. T cells, B-cell-depleted T cells, or PBMCs provided the cDNA or gDNA that served as material.

Original handling: Researchers report that nucleated cell counts were estimated from reference gene primer amplification. This table comes from immunoSEQ multiplex PCR, and its TCRdb copy is limited to in-frame clones, with some not included. Clone size and the V and J calls come from that table; the DNA yielded D and trimming. The table records under 300,000 clones, roughly nine tenths of them present only once. The material sequenced was peripheral blood. This chain connects TRBV12-3 or TRBV12-4 to TRBJ1-1; 7 bases map to TRBD1. This TCR derives from a man between 60 and 75 years old with acute or convalescent COVID-19. CDR3 in DNA: TGTGCCAGCAGCCCCAGGGGGACCGCTGAAGCTTTCTTT. This encodes CASSPRGTAEAFF.